The following is a T cell receptor (beta chain) sequence with its context. The antigen remains unidentified. The data derive from a study of cytomegalovirus exposure and HLA in healthy donors. Germline assignment: CDR1 SGHKS and CDR2 YYEKEE (reference sequence). J was trimmed by 0 bases and V by 1 base; bases with no gene match: 4. The CDR3 totals 16 residues. Study outcomes and limitations: Some V segments (TRBV6-2 and TRBV6-3 among them) were excluded as indistinguishable.

Primers: 60 Vbeta forward and 13 Jbeta reverse. The repertoire was sequenced with immunoSEQ multiplex PCR; TCRdb's copy has only in-frame clones and lacks some. The table lists over 100,000 clones, roughly 70% of them singletons. The chain couples TRBV5-5 to TRBJ2-3, with 8 nucleotides matching TRBD1. The clonotype was recovered from a man younger than 45 in good health and CMV-seropositive. The sequenced sample consisted of PBMCs. The CDR3 bases are TGTGCCAGCAGCTTGTCCAGGGGGCTTAGCACAGATACGCAGTATTTT. Protein product: CASSLSRGLSTDTQYF.